This T cell receptor (beta chain) was identified in a study of blood T cell repertoires in COVID-19. Germline V gives CDR1 MNHEY, CDR2 SMNVEV (reference sequence). V was clipped by 6 bases and J by 0 bases, with 12 bases between them. This CDR3 is built from 14 residues. This clone was detected a few times. Source study methods: Reference gene primer amplification gave estimated nucleated cell counts. Sequencing was performed with immunoSEQ multiplex PCR; in TCRdb, only in-frame clones are kept and a portion is missing. V and J calls and clone size come straight from that table; D and trimming were deduced from the DNA. This table holds hundreds of thousands of clones, roughly 90% found once. Seattle cases were enrolled at active infection and followed longitudinally.

The chain is built from TRBV27 and TRBJ2-7; perhaps TRBD1 as D (5 bases). This TCR derives from a woman between 65 and 79 years old with COVID-19, enrolled during active disease. The sample comprised peripheral blood. The CDR3: CASRLQGSSYEQYF. The CDR3, as DNA: TGTGCCAGCAGGCTGCAGGGATCCTCCTACGAGCAGTACTTC.